Here is one T cell receptor beta chain with its context. Judged by its sample share, this clone qualifies as large (0.1 to 1%). It has no known antigen specificity. No base qualities exist here, and no much larger clone lies one base off it. Inclusion was restricted to participants for whom at least one PBMC sample before ART initiation and at least two post-ART samples were available. Every participant with HIV received treatment in the United States of America. Before DNA extraction, cryopreserved samples of about 0.95-10 million PBMC were thawed and washed. At the time of the earliest PBMC sample, participants with HIV were aged between about 23 and 54 years. Each participant contributed PBMC samples from 1-4 timepoints before ART initiation and 2-8 timepoints after ART initiation, with a median of 7 samples. Serial HIV viral load, CD4+ T-cell count, ART history and demographic data were obtained for every participant. Genomic DNA was extracted from unsorted PBMC with a Qiagen kit on a QIAcube, with processing performed in batches of 12 samples.

V is shortened by 11 bases, J by 5 bases, and the region joining them spans 16 bases. The germline V gene encodes CDR1 MNHEY and CDR2 SMNVEV (reference sequence). CDR3 length: 12 amino acids, cysteine to phenylalanine. Only CDR3 DNA remains: 36 bases, in frame from the first base. The data belong to a study of long-term antiretroviral therapy in people with HIV (dated by TCRdb to the early 2020s). About the investigation overall: The earliest samples were collected roughly a decade before the 2015 WHO recommendation for immediate ART, at a time when ART was usually postponed until CD4 counts fell. Among the 25 to 30 participants with HIV, about a dozen were female. No cross-contamination during QIAcube processing was seen in test extractions of a monoclonal T-cell line run alongside a few dozen polyclonal samples. A total of 192 cryopreserved PBMC samples came from 30 or so adults with confirmed HIV infection and were collected serially over a mean of about six years (range 1-12). A retrospective serial study tested whether changes in peripheral blood TRB repertoire composition and diversity were associated with ART initiation and durable HIV suppression. General conclusions and limits of the study: Since PBMC availability was limited, sequencing covered only the TCR beta chain, with no alpha chain pairing. Samples dated from about 2003 to 2018, and the ART regimens used may be less effective than current ones. Compared with controls, HIV repertoires had narrower CDR3 length ranges, and the network structure pointed to an antigen-experienced repertoire that shifted only slightly toward naive after ART. Inferences about post-ART repertoire changes are limited because no data were available on ART adherence, viral resistance or therapy changes. Starting ART was linked to a significant rise in TRB diversity, yet even after long-term ART the diversity remained significantly lower than in transplant donor controls. Because pre-ART samples had limited cell numbers, profiling was done on unsorted PBMC rather than on sorted CD4+ and CD8+ T cells. Expanded TRB clones identified before ART initiation dominated the repertoire at all time points, although this dominance fluctuated and declined in many PLHIV after ART.

The immunoSEQ hsTCRB v3.0 assay was used at survey level resolution to sequence the TRB variable region. The targeted TRB sequencing depth was 40,000-50,000 T-cell genomes per sample. An Illumina MiSeq with a v3 150-cycle kit was used to sequence the pooled TRB libraries. In the authors' own workflow: Analysis of repertoires was carried out in R inside a reproducible Nextflow workflow spanning QC, data transformation and analysis. LymphoSeq2, an R package for AIRR-Seq data exploration, was used to implement custom analyses. Four samples that yielded fewer than 5000 total TRB sequences were excluded, so that 150 to 200 HIV repertoires were analyzed. Of the roughly 180 retained HIV repertoires, about 60 were collected before and 129 after ART initiation. Repertoires were downsampled to 5000 TRB nucleotide sequences, and summary statistics were averaged over 100 downsampling iterations. Only TRB sequences with CDR3 regions of at least seven amino acids were retained for analysis. Two measures captured diversity: a Shannon entropy-derived clonality score and the Gini coefficient. Repertoire networks linked the top 5000 CDR3 amino acid sequences whenever two sequences differed by an edit distance of one. For TRB CDR3 amino acid sequences, antigen specificity groups and MHC restriction were predicted with GLIPH2. Known CMV, EBV, HIV or tissue antigen associations were flagged by matching CDR3 amino acid sequences against VDJdb and McPAS-TCR. Pre-ART, post-ART and control groups were compared with Wilcoxon signed-rank tests and Holm-Bonferroni correction. In TCRdb, the immuneACCESS table is reduced to in-frame sequences with V and J assigned. These tables do not hold every clone; where another copy was compared, an unresolved V gene accounts for under half, and the others remain unexplained. V, J and clone size are those of that table, while D and trimming were read from the DNA. For this sample the table gives 7,500 to 9,500 clones, of which about 83% were detected only once. The ten largest clonotypes hold 9% to 9.5% of the sample.

The chain uses TRBV27 and TRBJ2-7; the D region is possibly TRBD1 or TRBD2, each matching across 5 bases. Material: unsorted PBMCs, obtained 0.3 years before starting antiretroviral therapy. The TCR originated in a young man with HIV. The sequenced DNA: TGTGCCTCCGGGACGGGTAGGGACGAGCAGTACTTC. Its translation reads: CASGTGRDEQYF.